A selection of T cell receptor beta chains follows, all from one sample in a study of blood T cell repertoires in COVID-19. TCRdb keeps only in-frame clones here, not all; method: immunoSEQ multiplex PCR. The profile shows hundreds of thousands of clones, roughly nine tenths of them singletons. Material: PBMCs or T cells enriched from blood (not recorded which). The receptor source for this set is a man in his 60s who had recovered from COVID-19. CDR3s include the opening cysteine and the closing phenylalanine or tryptophan. Fields, in order: clone size, D gene, J gene, V gene, CDR3 DNA, CDR3 protein. The D gene is left open where the match is weak. The listing skips clone size in some rows; elsewhere it reads once, few, many or a size class.

clone_size: .
d_call: TRBD1
j_call: TRBJ1-2
v_call: TRBV19
cdr3_nt: TGTGCCAGTAGTCCTGGGTCAGGGGGCGGGTATGGCTACACCTTC
cdr3_aa: CASSPGSGGGYGYTF

clone_size: .
d_call: TRBD1
j_call: TRBJ1-3
v_call: TRBV6-5
cdr3_nt: TGTGCCAGCAGCACCGGGACAGGGTATGGAAACACCATATATTTT
cdr3_aa: CASSTGTGYGNTIYF

clone_size: many
d_call: TRBD1
j_call: TRBJ1-1
v_call: TRBV5-4
cdr3_nt: TGTGCCAGCAGCTTAGACAGGGGAGGGTTAGTCTTT
cdr3_aa: CASSLDRGGLVF

clone_size: once
d_call: .
j_call: TRBJ2-7
v_call: TRBV5-4
cdr3_nt: TGTGCCAGCGGACTGGTAGGGTTCAACGAGCAGTACTTC
cdr3_aa: CASGLVGFNEQYF

clone_size: .
d_call: TRBD2
j_call: TRBJ2-1
v_call: TRBV5-1
cdr3_nt: TGCGCCAGCAGCTTTGAAGCGGGGAGCTACAATGAGCAGTTCTTC
cdr3_aa: CASSFEAGSYNEQFF

clone_size: .
d_call: TRBD2
j_call: TRBJ2-1
v_call: TRBV7-2
cdr3_nt: TGTGCCAGCAGCTTAAACGGACCGGGACTAGCAGTTGGTGAGCAGTTCTTC
cdr3_aa: CASSLNGPGLAVGEQFF

clone_size: .
d_call: TRBD1
j_call: TRBJ2-7
v_call: TRBV19
cdr3_nt: TGTGCCAGTAGTATTGGGACAGGTCCCTACGAGCAGTACTTC
cdr3_aa: CASSIGTGPYEQYF

clone_size: .
d_call: TRBD2
j_call: TRBJ2-1
v_call: TRBV11-1
cdr3_nt: TGTGCCAGCAGCTCCCGACTAGCGGGAGATAATGAGCAGTTCTTC
cdr3_aa: CASSSRLAGDNEQFF

clone_size: .
d_call: TRBD2
j_call: TRBJ2-3
v_call: TRBV5-1
cdr3_nt: TGCGCCAGCAGCTCGCTAACTAGCGGAAGCACAGATACGCAGTATTTT
cdr3_aa: CASSSLTSGSTDTQYF

clone_size: once
d_call: TRBD2
j_call: TRBJ2-1
v_call: TRBV29-1
cdr3_nt: TGCAGCGTTGAATTGAGACTAGCGGGATTTAATGAGCAGTTCTTC
cdr3_aa: CSVELRLAGFNEQFF

clone_size: .
d_call: TRBD1
j_call: TRBJ2-2
v_call: TRBV10-3
cdr3_nt: TGTGCCATCAGTCATCCTACCGATGACAGGGCGAACACCGGGGAGCTGTTTTTT
cdr3_aa: CAISHPTDDRANTGELFF

clone_size: .
d_call: .
j_call: TRBJ1-6
v_call: TRBV2
cdr3_nt: TGTGCCAGCGTTCGGGAAAATTCACCCCTCCACTTT
cdr3_aa: CASVRENSPLHF

clone_size: .
d_call: .
j_call: TRBJ1-1
v_call: TRBV12-3/TRBV12-4
cdr3_nt: TGTGCCAGCAGTTTCGGTGTTCGGACTGAAGCTTTCTTT
cdr3_aa: CASSFGVRTEAFF

clone_size: .
d_call: .
j_call: TRBJ2-1
v_call: TRBV5-1
cdr3_nt: TGCGCCAGCAGCTTGGACGGAGGGGTCGGCTATGAGCAGTTCTTC
cdr3_aa: CASSLDGGVGYEQFF

clone_size: .
d_call: TRBD1
j_call: TRBJ2-3
v_call: TRBV11-1
cdr3_nt: TGTGCCAGCAGCTTAGGGACAGGGGGCGCGGGTACGCAGTATTTT
cdr3_aa: CASSLGTGGAGTQYF

clone_size: .
d_call: .
j_call: TRBJ2-1
v_call: TRBV7-8
cdr3_nt: TGTGCCAGCAGCCTACCGGGGTACTACAATGAGCAGTTCTTC
cdr3_aa: CASSLPGYYNEQFF

clone_size: .
d_call: .
j_call: TRBJ1-4
v_call: TRBV19
cdr3_nt: TGTGCCAGTAGTACCGGCGTTTGGGCGGGTGAAAAACTGTTTTTT
cdr3_aa: CASSTGVWAGEKLFF

clone_size: .
d_call: TRBD2
j_call: TRBJ2-1
v_call: TRBV9
cdr3_nt: TGTGCCAGCAGCACCGGGACTAGCAGAAGAGGAAACAATGAGCAGTTCTTC
cdr3_aa: CASSTGTSRRGNNEQFF

clone_size: .
d_call: TRBD1
j_call: TRBJ1-5
v_call: TRBV18
cdr3_nt: TGTGCCAGCTCAGTAGGACAGGGGGCGAATCAGCCCCAGCATTTT
cdr3_aa: CASSVGQGANQPQHF

clone_size: .
d_call: TRBD1
j_call: TRBJ1-6
v_call: TRBV7-9
cdr3_nt: TGTGCCAGCAGCCCCCCCCAACAGGGGTATTCACCCCTCCACTTT
cdr3_aa: CASSPPQQGYSPLHF

clone_size: .
d_call: TRBD1
j_call: TRBJ2-7
v_call: TRBV4-1
cdr3_nt: TGCGCCAGCAGCCAAGGGGCCAGGGGGACCCCAAGGAGCTCCTACGAGCAGTACTTC
cdr3_aa: CASSQGARGTPRSSYEQYF

clone_size: .
d_call: TRBD2
j_call: TRBJ2-3
v_call: TRBV2
cdr3_nt: TGTGCCAGCAGGGAGTTGGGACTAGCCCACAGAGTGGGAACAGATACGCAGTATTTT
cdr3_aa: CASRELGLAHRVGTDTQYF

clone_size: .
d_call: .
j_call: TRBJ1-2
v_call: TRBV5-8
cdr3_nt: TGTGCCAGCAGCTTGGTCCAGGGCGAAATCTATGGCTACACCTTC
cdr3_aa: CASSLVQGEIYGYTF

clone_size: .
d_call: TRBD2
j_call: TRBJ2-3
v_call: TRBV12-3/TRBV12-4
cdr3_nt: TGTGCCAGCAGTTGGACTAGGTCAGATACGCAGTATTTT
cdr3_aa: CASSWTRSDTQYF

clone_size: .
d_call: TRBD1
j_call: TRBJ2-7
v_call: TRBV19
cdr3_nt: TGTGCCAGTAGTGAACGACAGGGGGCCTTTGCCTACGAGCAGTACTTC
cdr3_aa: CASSERQGAFAYEQYF

clone_size: .
d_call: .
j_call: TRBJ2-5
v_call: TRBV7-9
cdr3_nt: TGTGCCAGCAGTTCAGGGTTGGAGACCCAGTACTTC
cdr3_aa: CASSSGLETQYF

clone_size: once
d_call: .
j_call: TRBJ2-3
v_call: TRBV27
cdr3_nt: TGTGCCAGCAGTTTAAGTACTGTAGGGGCAGATACGCAGTATTTT
cdr3_aa: CASSLSTVGADTQYF